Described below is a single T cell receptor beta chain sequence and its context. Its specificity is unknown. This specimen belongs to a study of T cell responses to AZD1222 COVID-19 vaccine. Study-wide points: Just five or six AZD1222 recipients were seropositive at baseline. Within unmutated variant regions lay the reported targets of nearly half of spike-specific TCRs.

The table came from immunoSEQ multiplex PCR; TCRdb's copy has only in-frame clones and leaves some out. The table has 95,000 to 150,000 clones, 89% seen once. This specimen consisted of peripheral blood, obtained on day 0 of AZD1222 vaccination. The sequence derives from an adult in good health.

The CDR3 bases are TGTGCCAGCCGACGGAACCTTTTCGGTGTAACAAACACCATATATTTT. This sequence encodes CASRRNLFGVTNTIYF. This rearrangement joins TRBV19 to TRBJ1-3; no clear D. This CDR3 contains 16 residues. Germline CDR1 and CDR2: LNHDA and SQIVND (reference sequence). The V end lost 9 bases, the J end lost 6 bases, and 24 bases lay between the germline ends.